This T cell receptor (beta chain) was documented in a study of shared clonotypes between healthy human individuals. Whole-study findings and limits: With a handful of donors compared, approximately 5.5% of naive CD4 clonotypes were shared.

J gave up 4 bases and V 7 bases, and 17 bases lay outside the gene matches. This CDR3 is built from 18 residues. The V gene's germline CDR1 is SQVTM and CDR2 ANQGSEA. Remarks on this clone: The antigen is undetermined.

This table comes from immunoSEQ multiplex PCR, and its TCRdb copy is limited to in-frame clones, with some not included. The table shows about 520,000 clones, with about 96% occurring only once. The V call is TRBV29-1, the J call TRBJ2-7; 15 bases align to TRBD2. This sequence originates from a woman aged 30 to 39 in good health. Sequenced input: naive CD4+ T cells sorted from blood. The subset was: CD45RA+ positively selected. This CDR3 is CSAAGLAGGTRAQYEQYF. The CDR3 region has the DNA TGCAGCGCCGCCGGACTAGCGGGAGGGACCCGAGCCCAATACGAGCAGTACTTC.